Each of the 3 T cell receptor beta chains below was sequenced from the same sample in a study of shared clonotypes between healthy human individuals. Assay used: immunoSEQ multiplex PCR; TCRdb lists only in-frame clones, some missing. Of some 1,900,000 clones listed, about 95% were seen once; the top ten hold 1.2%. The naive CD8 subset, CD45RO-negative cells positively selected for CCR7, excluded terminally differentiated effector memory CD45RA+ cells. Sequencing was performed on naive CD8+ T cells sorted from blood. Every receptor here comes from a man aged 18 to 30 in good health.

Of note for this clone: The sample has other DNA sequences that encode this CDR3 too. This chain joins TRBV4-1 and TRBJ2-7; D is unresolved. Trimming stripped 1 base from V and 6 bases from J, with 7 bases between. This CDR3 has 12 residues. Germline-derived CDR1 and CDR2 are MGHRA and YSYEKL. CDR3 bases: TGCGCCAGCAGCCAAGTCAGAGGCGAGCAGTACTTC. Protein sequence: CASSQVRGEQYF.

The chain links TRBV2 to TRBJ2-5; tentative D call: TRBD2 (6 bases). The germline V gene encodes CDR1 SNHLY and CDR2 FYNNEI. The CDR3 covers 17 residues. Deletions cut 0 bases from V and 2 bases from J, with 16 bases between. The CDR3, as DNA: TGTGCCAGCAGTGAAGCGGGCGTGGGGGAGGCACAAGAGACCCAGTACTTC. It translates to CASSEAGVGEAQETQYF.

For this clone: Other DNA sequences in the same sample also yield this CDR3. This sequence joins TRBV11-2 and TRBJ1-3; no clear D gene. With 3 bases removed from V and 4 bases from J, the gap between germline ends came to 4 bases. CDR3 length equals 12 residues. Germline V gene sequence: CDR1 SGHAT, CDR2 FQNNGV. CDR3 nucleotide sequence: TGTGCCAGCAGCTTCGAGGGAAACACCATATATTTT. Translated, it gives CASSFEGNTIYF.